These 8 T cell receptor beta chains share one sample of origin, sequenced in a study of T cells in localized non-small cell lung cancer. Clones were sequenced by immunoSEQ multiplex PCR, and TCRdb holds only the in-frame ones, with some missing. Found here are about 47,000 clones, more than 85% of them singletons; the top ten hold 2% to 3%. The starting material was PBMCs, obtained before any cancer treatment. The receptors were gathered from a man aged 35-69 years with stage II lung adenocarcinoma.

This chain uses TRBV5-6 with TRBJ1-2; TRBD1 might be the D (5 bases). From germline, CDR1 is SGHDT and CDR2 YYEEEE. CDR3 length equals 13 residues. Trimming took off 3 bases at V and 6 bases at J, with 12 bases between the two ends. CDR3 loop: CASSSSPGNGYTF. CDR3 bases: TGTGCCAGCAGCTCTAGCCCAGGGAATGGCTACACCTTC.

V is TRBV19 and J is TRBJ1-4, with 7 bases lining up with TRBD1. The germline V gene encodes CDR1 LNHDA and CDR2 SQIVND (reference sequence). This CDR3 is built from 15 residues. V shed 4 bases and J 4 bases; nucleotides not matched to a gene: 6. In DNA, the CDR3 is TGTGCCAGTAGTACCCGGGACAGCTTTAATGAAAAACTGTTTTTT. Its protein is CASSTRDSFNEKLFF.

This clone was found once. The chain joins TRBV5-5 to TRBJ2-2; no reliable D call. The CDR3 consists of 14 residues. Germline V gene sequence: CDR1 SGHKS, CDR2 YYEKEE (reference sequence). V was trimmed by 4 bases and J by 1 base, leaving 8 bases between them. The CDR3 here is CASSPTENTGELFF. The CDR3 nucleotides read TGTGCCAGCAGCCCGACGGAGAACACCGGGGAGCTGTTTTTT. Full variable domain (missing parts from reference TRBV5-5 and TRBJ2-2): DAGVTQSPTHLIKTRGQQVTLRCSPISGHKSVSWYQQVLGQGPQFIFQYYEKEERGRGNFPDRFSARQFPNYSSELNVNALLLGDSALYLCASSPTENTGELFFGEGSRLTVL.

The gene calls are TRBV2 and TRBJ1-5; perhaps TRBD1 as D (5 bases). The CDR3 has 16 residues. V gave up 6 bases and J gave up 1 base, with 16 bases separating them. Germline CDR1 SNHLY, CDR2 FYNNEI. The CDR3 bases are TGTGCCAGCAGGGGGACTTTTCGAGGAAGCAATCAGCCCCAGCATTTT. Protein: CASRGTFRGSNQPQHF.

This clone was observed a handful of times. CDR3 loop: CASSEEAAYTHEQYF. The CDR3 coding sequence is TGTGCCAGCAGTGAAGAGGCCGCCTATACCCACGAGCAGTACTTC. This chain uses TRBV6-1 with TRBJ2-7; D gene uncertain. The CDR3 contains 15 residues. Looked up from germline, CDR1 is MNHNS and CDR2 is SASEGT. The V gene lost 1 base and the J gene lost 5 bases, with 15 bases spanning the gap.

This clone was seen only a few times. The chain is built from TRBV2 and TRBJ1-1; 10 bases align to TRBD1. CDR1 is SNHLY, CDR2 FYNNEI, per germline. This CDR3 comprises 13 residues. J lost 9 bases, V lost 6 bases, and 7 bases had no gene match. The CDR3: CASRDRGGLQAFF. CDR3 bases: TGTGCCAGCAGGGACAGGGGGGGCCTCCAAGCTTTCTTT.

This chain joins TRBV15 and TRBJ2-4; D assignment may be TRBD1 or TRBD2 (5 bases each). The V end was cut by 0 bases, the J end by 12 bases, with 12 bases between. Germline-derived CDR1 and CDR2 are LNHNV and YYDKDF (reference sequence). The CDR3 totals 13 residues. CDR3 sequence reads: CATSRDERGNQYF. The CDR3 DNA reads TGTGCCACCAGCAGAGATGAGAGGGGTAATCAGTACTTC.

The V gene is TRBV18, the J gene TRBJ2-5, with D uncertain. Per germline, CDR1 KGHSH and CDR2 LQKENI. The CDR3 runs 13 residues. V lost 5 bases, J lost 5 bases, and 12 bases lay in between. The CDR3 sequence is CASSTTNEETQYF. The CDR3 DNA reads as TGTGCCAGCTCAACTACGAACGAGGAGACCCAGTACTTC.